Below, 27 T cell receptor beta chains from the same sample are listed, as sequenced in a study of T cell changes during pregnancy in multiple sclerosis. Profiled with immunoSEQ multiplex PCR; TCRdb holds only in-frame clones, not every one. The table has about 38,000 clones, more than 90% seen once. Sample: CD8+ T cells from peripheral blood mononuclear cells, taken after pregnancy. These receptors all come from a female donor with multiple sclerosis, enrolled in a pregnancy study.

J is TRBJ2-7 and V is TRBV30; D possibly corresponds to TRBD1 (6 bases). The ends were cut back, 5 bases at V and 2 bases at J, with 10 bases in the middle. Per the germline V gene, CDR1 is GTSNPN and CDR2 is SVGIG (reference sequence). This CDR3 spans 12 amino acids. CDR3 coding DNA: TGTGCCTGGGGCAGGGGCCCCTACGAGCAGTACTTC. It translates to CAWGRGPYEQYF.

The chain is built from TRBV30 and TRBJ2-5, with 8 bases aligning to TRBD2. The last part of the DNA fits TRBJ2-7 better; the J call may be wrong. Germline values: CDR1 GTSNPN, CDR2 SVGIG (reference sequence). The CDR3 contains 19 residues. CDR3 amino acids: CAWSGPTSPRTSLTYEQYF. The CDR3 nucleotides read TGTGCCTGGAGTGGACCCACCTCACCCCGGACTAGCCTTACCTACGAGCAGTACTTC.

The rearrangement links TRBV4-1 to TRBJ2-2, with TRBD2 matching 7 bases. This CDR3 comprises 15 residues. V gave up 1 base and J gave up 5 bases; unmatched junction bases: 4. The V gene's germline CDR1 is MGHRA and CDR2 YSYEKL. For the CDR3, the DNA is TGCGCCAGCAGCCAAGGGGAGGGCCGAACCGGGGAGCTGTTTTTT. It specifies CASSQGEGRTGELFF.

This chain links TRBV23-1 with TRBJ1-5; a possible D gene is TRBD1 (5 bases). TRBV23-1 falls under the ORF class, with uncertain function. The CDR3 is 15 amino acids. With 2 bases removed from V and 8 bases from J, the gap between germline ends came to 16 bases. CDR3: CASSQGIPRVKPQHF. For the CDR3, the DNA is TGCGCCAGCAGTCAAGGGATCCCCAGGGTGAAGCCCCAGCATTTT.

The CDR3 region has the DNA TGTGCCAGCAGTTTAACGTGGGGACTGGGAGAGACCCAGTACTTC. Its translation: CASSLTWGLGETQYF. The chain joins TRBV27 to TRBJ2-5; weak D call: TRBD2 (6 bases). Germline V CDR1 and CDR2: MNHEY, SMNVEV (reference sequence). The ends were cut back, 2 bases at V and 4 bases at J, with 14 bases in the middle. The CDR3 totals 15 residues.

To note about this clone: Other DNA sequences in this sample translate to the same CDR3. The rearrangement links TRBV19 to TRBJ1-4; 7 nucleotides match TRBD1. The CDR3 is made up of 13 amino acids. The germline CDR1 and CDR2 sequences are LNHDA and SQIVND (reference sequence). Losses at the gene ends were 9 bases for V and 2 bases for J; bases not matched to a gene: 3. CDR3 coding DNA: TGTGCCAGCCAACAGGGGACTAATGAAAAACTGTTTTTT. This translates into CASQQGTNEKLFF. Using reference TRBV19 and TRBJ1-4 for the parts outside the CDR3, the full variable domain is DGGITQSPKYLFRKEGQNVTLSCEQNLNHDAMYWYRQDPGQGLRLIYYSQIVNDFQKGDIAEGYSVSREKKESFPLTVTSAQKNPTAFYLCASQQGTNEKLFFGSGTQLSVL.

For this clone: At the DNA level, this CDR3 is encoded by other sequences in the same sample as well. This sequence joins TRBV6-4 and TRBJ2-1, with 11 nucleotides matching TRBD2. V shed 6 bases and J 5 bases; nucleotides not matched to a gene: 6. Germline CDR1 reads MRHNA; CDR2 reads SNTAGT. This CDR3 is built from 15 residues. This CDR3 reads CASSAGTSGDNEQFF. The CDR3 DNA reads TGTGCCAGCAGCGCCGGGACTAGCGGAGACAATGAGCAGTTCTTC.

The V and J genes are TRBV10-3 and TRBJ1-2, with TRBD1 matching 7 bases. Germline CDR1 reads ENHRY; CDR2 reads SYGVKD. The CDR3 covers 16 residues. Losses at the gene ends were 0 bases for V and 5 bases for J; bases not matched to a gene: 9. CDR3 amino acids: CAISESRQGRNYGYTF. The CDR3 DNA is TGTGCCATCAGTGAGTCGAGACAGGGTAGGAATTATGGCTACACCTTC.

The chain carries TRBV6-4 and TRBJ1-5, with a possible D match to TRBD1 (5 bases). The CDR3 spans 14 residues. Trimming pared 6 bases from V and 5 bases from J, leaving 14 bases between. Per the germline V gene, CDR1 is MRHNA and CDR2 is SNTAGT. Written as DNA, the CDR3 is TGTGCCAGCAGCCCCCGGCAGGGATATCAGCCCCAGCATTTT. As protein: CASSPRQGYQPQHF.

V and J are TRBV2 and TRBJ2-7; D is ambiguous. Germline lookup yields CDR1 SNHLY and CDR2 FYNNEI. Trimming shortened V by 0 bases and J by 9 bases, and 21 bases separated the two germline ends. The CDR3 length is 16 residues. The CDR3 DNA reads TGTGCCAGCAGTGAAGCTCCGGGTTTCACTTATAACGGGCAGTACTTC. Protein: CASSEAPGFTYNGQYF. The full variable domain, in which reference TRBV2 and TRBJ2-7 provide the parts outside the CDR3, is EPEVTQTPSHQVTQMGQEVILRCVPISNHLYFYWYRQILGQKVEFLVSFYNNEISEKSEIFDDQFSVERPDGSNFTLKIRSTKLEDSAMYFCASSEAPGFTYNGQYFGPGTRLTVT.

The sample holds a few counts of this clone. V is TRBV5-5 and J is TRBJ2-4, with 9 positions matching TRBD2. The V segment lost 1 base and the J segment 1 base; nucleotides outside the gene matches: 9. Looked up from germline, CDR1 is SGHKS and CDR2 is YYEKEE (reference sequence). This CDR3 spans 18 amino acids. The CDR3 loop reads CASSLRLAANFAKNIQYF. The CDR3 nucleotides read TGTGCCAGCAGCTTGCGACTAGCGGCTAACTTCGCCAAAAACATTCAGTACTTC. The whole variable domain, remainder taken from reference TRBV5-5 and TRBJ2-4, is DAGVTQSPTHLIKTRGQQVTLRCSPISGHKSVSWYQQVLGQGPQFIFQYYEKEERGRGNFPDRFSARQFPNYSSELNVNALLLGDSALYLCASSLRLAANFAKNIQYFGAGTRLSVL.

V is TRBV4-1 and J is TRBJ2-3; perhaps TRBD1 as D (6 bases). Germline CDR1 is MGHRA and CDR2 is YSYEKL. The CDR3 is 19 residues long. V shed 0 bases and J shed 2 bases, with 21 bases lying between them. The CDR3 DNA reads as TGCGCCAGCAGCCAAGATTTAATCATCCGGGACATTAACACAGATACGCAGTATTTT. It translates to CASSQDLIIRDINTDTQYF.

J is TRBJ2-1 and V is TRBV5-1; 9 bases are a match to TRBD1. The CDR3 runs to 16 residues. The germline CDR1 and CDR2 sequences are SGHRS and YFSETQ. Losses at the gene ends were 1 base for V and 5 bases for J; bases not matched to a gene: 7. The CDR3 DNA is TGCGCCAGCAGCTTGTTGACAGGGGGTGATGACAATGAGCAGTTCTTC. Amino acid sequence: CASSLLTGGDDNEQFF.

The chain uses TRBV11-2 and TRBJ1-6; D gene uncertain. The CDR3 length is 14 residues. The germline V gene encodes CDR1 SGHAT and CDR2 FQNNGV. V was clipped by 1 base and J by 9 bases, with 10 bases between them. CDR3 region: CASSLGPGFSPLHF. In DNA form, the CDR3 reads TGTGCCAGCAGCTTAGGTCCAGGCTTTTCACCCCTCCACTTT.

The chain couples TRBV5-1 to TRBJ2-3, with 12 positions matching TRBD1. The germline CDR1 and CDR2 sequences are SGHRS and YFSETQ. The CDR3 is 16 amino acids. V was pared by 3 bases and J by 6 bases, with 8 bases of the junction left unmatched. The CDR3 nucleotides are TGCGCCAGCAGCTGGACCGGGACAGGGGGCGGGGATACGCAGTATTTT. Amino acids: CASSWTGTGGGDTQYF.

This clone appeared a single time. CDR3 coding DNA: TGTGCCAGCAAAGATAGGGGGAAAGGGGATGAAGCTTTCTTT. The encoded protein is CASKDRGKGDEAFF. The chain combines TRBV27 with TRBJ1-1; a weak D match, TRBD1 (6 bases). V lost 7 bases and J lost 7, with 19 bases in between. Germline V gene lookup returns CDR1 MNHEY and CDR2 SMNVEV (reference sequence). The CDR3 totals 14 residues.

The rearrangement links TRBV2 to TRBJ1-6, with D maybe TRBD1 (6 bases). Germline CDR1 and CDR2: SNHLY and FYNNEI. The CDR3 is 16 residues long. V lost 11 bases and J 2 bases, leaving 19 bases between the germline ends. In nucleotides, the CDR3 is TGTGCCGGCCGACAGGCCAGCGTAGCCTATAATTCACCCCTCCACTTT. Protein sequence: CAGRQASVAYNSPLHF.

The chain links TRBV7-6 to TRBJ2-5; 9 positions agree with TRBD2. Per the germline V gene, CDR1 is SGHVS and CDR2 is FNYEAQ. The CDR3 extends over 15 amino acids. V was clipped by 2 bases and J by 5 bases; unmatched bases: 6. DNA of the CDR3: TGTGCCAGCAGCTTACCATGGACTAGCGCCGAGACCCAGTACTTC. Its protein product is CASSLPWTSAETQYF.

This chain uses TRBV6-1 with TRBJ1-4; D possibly corresponds to TRBD1 (6 bases). V dropped 3 bases and J dropped 4 bases, with 9 bases sitting between them. Germline-derived CDR1 and CDR2 are MNHNS and SASEGT. The CDR3 extends over 14 amino acids. CDR3 region: CASSEKGDNEKLFF. The CDR3 DNA follows: TGTGCCAGCAGTGAGAAGGGGGATAATGAAAAACTGTTTTTT.

A note on this clone: The same CDR3 is also encoded by other DNA sequences in this sample. The chain is built from TRBV27 and TRBJ2-7; 7 bases match TRBD2. Germline trimming cut 3 bases from V and 4 bases from J; bases unmatched to any gene: 3. CDR3 length: 13 amino acids. Germline CDR1 and CDR2: MNHEY and SMNVEV (reference sequence). CDR3 protein: CASSFGGRYEQYF. Here the CDR3 DNA reads TGTGCCAGCAGTTTCGGCGGGAGATACGAGCAGTACTTC.

The chain couples TRBV2 to TRBJ2-3, with D possibly matching TRBD1 (6 bases). The V gene lost 0 bases and the J gene lost 6 bases, with 19 bases spanning the gap. CDR1 and CDR2 from the germline V gene are SNHLY and FYNNEI. The CDR3 consists of 17 residues. CDR3 sequence: CASSEATQGRQLDTQYF. In DNA, the CDR3 is TGTGCCAGCAGTGAAGCGACACAGGGACGGCAATTGGATACGCAGTATTTT.

This sequence joins TRBV2 and TRBJ2-5, with 9 bases that match TRBD2. Losses at the gene ends were 2 bases for V and 3 bases for J; bases not matched to a gene: 7. The CDR3 contains 16 residues. The germline gives CDR1 SNHLY, CDR2 FYNNEI. CDR3 in DNA: TGTGCCAGCAGTGAATGGGGCGGGGGGGCCGAAGAGACCCAGTACTTC. It encodes CASSEWGGGAEETQYF.

The V call is TRBV6-1, the J call TRBJ1-1, with no clear D. The germline CDR1 and CDR2 sequences are MNHNS and SASEGT. Trimming took off 6 bases at V and 1 base at J, with 12 bases between the two ends. This CDR3 has 14 residues. DNA for the CDR3: TGTGCCAGCAGATACCGGAGTGGGAACACTGAAGCTTTCTTT. Amino acids: CASRYRSGNTEAFF.

This chain connects TRBV4-1 to TRBJ2-1, with TRBD1 matching over 9 bases. The CDR3 runs 15 residues. From germline, CDR1 is MGHRA and CDR2 YSYEKL. Trimming at V came to 0 bases and at J to 10 bases, leaving 7 bases not matched to a gene. In DNA form, the CDR3 reads TGCGCCAGCAGCCAAGACTGGACAGGGGTCGGGGAGCAGTTCTTC. Amino acid sequence: CASSQDWTGVGEQFF.

A single count supports this clone. The chain links TRBV11-2 to TRBJ2-7, with D possibly matching TRBD2 (5 bases). V lost 5 bases and J 3 bases, leaving 5 bases between the germline ends. This CDR3 is built from 11 residues. Germline values: CDR1 SGHAT, CDR2 FQNNGV. The CDR3 sequence is CASSDYYEQYF. The CDR3 region has the DNA TGTGCCAGCAGCGACTACTACGAGCAGTACTTC.

V usage is TRBV28 and J usage is TRBJ2-7, with 7 bases identical to TRBD2. The length of the CDR3 is 16 residues. Looked up from germline, CDR1 is MDHEN and CDR2 is SYDVKM. V shed 2 bases, J shed 3 bases, and the junction held 10 bases outside the gene matches. In DNA form, the CDR3 reads TGTGCCAGCAGTTTAAGTTCCGTCCGCGGGAGCTACGAGCAGTACTTC. It translates to CASSLSSVRGSYEQYF.

The chain uses TRBV5-6 and TRBJ2-7, with D possibly being TRBD1 (6 bases). V lost 1 base to trimming and J lost 1 base, with 12 bases between them. The CDR3 spans 15 residues. Germline V gene sequence: CDR1 SGHDT, CDR2 YYEEEE. The CDR3: CASSLRQGISYEQYF. The CDR3 nucleotides read TGTGCCAGCAGCTTGCGTCAGGGGATATCCTACGAGCAGTACTTC.